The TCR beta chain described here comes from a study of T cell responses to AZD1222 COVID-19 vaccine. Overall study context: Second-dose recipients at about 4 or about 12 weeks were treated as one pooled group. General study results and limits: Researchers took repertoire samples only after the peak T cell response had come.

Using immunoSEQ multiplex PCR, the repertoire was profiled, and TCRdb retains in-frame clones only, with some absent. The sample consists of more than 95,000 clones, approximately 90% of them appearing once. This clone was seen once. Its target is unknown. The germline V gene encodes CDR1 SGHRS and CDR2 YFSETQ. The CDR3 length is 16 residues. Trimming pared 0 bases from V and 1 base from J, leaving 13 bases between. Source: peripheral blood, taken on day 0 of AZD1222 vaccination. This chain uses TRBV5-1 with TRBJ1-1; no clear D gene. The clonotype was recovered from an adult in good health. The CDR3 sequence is CASSLATGRRNTEAFF. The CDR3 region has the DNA TGCGCCAGCAGCTTGGCCACTGGACGGCGGAACACTGAAGCTTTCTTT.